The rows below give T cell receptor beta chains drawn from one sample of a study of shared clonotypes between healthy human individuals. Measured with immunoSEQ multiplex PCR; TCRdb has only the in-frame clones, and not every one. The sample lists 1,400,000 or so clones, about 98.5% occurring once. Specimen: naive CD4+ T cells sorted from blood. These TCRs come from a man between 25 and 39 years old in good health. Each CDR3 is given with its conserved first and last residue. Fields, in order: CDR3 length, V gene, D gene, J gene, clone size, CDR3 protein, CDR3 DNA. D genes are given only for firm matches. The listing skips clone size in some rows; elsewhere it reads once, few, many or a size class.

>13|TRBV7-2|TRBD1|TRBJ1-5|NA
CASSATGSQPQHF
TGTGCCAGCAGCGCGACAGGGTCTCAGCCCCAGCATTTT
>14|TRBV4-3|TRBD1|TRBJ1-4|NA
CASSQLTGDEKLFF
TGCGCCAGCAGCCAGCTAACAGGGGATGAAAAACTGTTTTTT
>14|TRBV6-5|NA|TRBJ1-4|NA
CASRQQGKKEKLFF
TGTGCCAGCAGACAACAGGGCAAGAAAGAAAAACTGTTTTTT
>16|TRBV5-4|TRBD2|TRBJ2-1|NA
CASSLGGGGSYNEQFF
TGTGCCAGCAGCTTGGGTGGCGGGGGCTCCTACAATGAGCAGTTCTTC
>14|TRBV29-1|TRBD2|TRBJ2-1|NA
CSLLGLAGGREQFF
TGCAGCCTATTGGGACTAGCGGGAGGGCGTGAGCAGTTCTTC
>13|TRBV9|NA|TRBJ2-7|once
CASSVGIEREQYF
TGTGCCAGCAGCGTAGGGATCGAGCGGGAGCAGTACTTC
>14|TRBV18|TRBD2|TRBJ2-3|NA
CASSPLRETDTQYF
TGTGCCAGCTCACCATTGCGGGAGACAGATACGCAGTATTTT
>15|TRBV2|TRBD1|TRBJ1-5|NA
CASSRQGSRNQPQHF
TGTGCCAGCAGCAGACAGGGGAGTCGGAATCAGCCCCAGCATTTT
>15|TRBV9|NA|TRBJ1-4|NA
CASSPEGRSDEKLFF
TGTGCCAGCAGCCCAGAAGGAAGGTCGGATGAAAAACTGTTTTTT
>15|TRBV9|NA|TRBJ2-1|NA
CASSVGPSSYNEQFF
TGTGCCAGCAGCGTAGGACCGAGCTCCTACAATGAGCAGTTCTTC
>15|TRBV28|TRBD1|TRBJ1-5|NA
CASSFQGASNQPQHF
TGTGCCAGCAGTTTTCAGGGGGCTAGCAATCAGCCCCAGCATTTT
>15|TRBV9|TRBD1|TRBJ1-4|few
CASSAEDRKNEKLFF
TGTGCCAGCAGCGCGGAGGACAGGAAAAATGAAAAACTGTTTTTT
>16|TRBV5-6|TRBD2|TRBJ2-7|NA
CASSPSPTSGTDEQYF
TGTGCCAGCAGCCCGTCTCCGACTAGCGGGACGGACGAGCAGTACTTC
>13|TRBV29-1|NA|TRBJ2-2|NA
CSVLPGESSGLFF
TGCAGCGTTTTGCCAGGGGAATCGAGTGGGCTGTTTTTT
>13|TRBV7-2|NA|TRBJ1-1|NA
CASSWSQDTEAFF
TGTGCCAGCAGCTGGTCACAGGACACTGAAGCTTTCTTT
>13|TRBV5-1|NA|TRBJ2-7|NA
CASSGWNSYEQYF
TGCGCCAGCTCGGGGTGGAACTCCTACGAGCAGTACTTC
>15|TRBV7-7|TRBD2|TRBJ2-2|NA
CASSEGLALTGELFF
TGTGCCAGCAGCGAGGGACTAGCCCTAACCGGGGAGCTGTTTTTT
>18|TRBV4-1|TRBD1|TRBJ2-3|few
CASSQDRGRTGATDTQYF
TGCGCCAGCAGCCAAGATAGGGGCCGGACAGGGGCCACAGATACGCAGTATTTT
>19|TRBV28|TRBD2|TRBJ2-7|NA
CASSPPTSAFTHNVYEQYF
TGTGCCAGCAGCCCACCGACTAGCGCCTTTACTCACAACGTCTACGAGCAGTACTTC
>14|TRBV30|TRBD2|TRBJ2-1|NA
CAWSRSGRIDEQFF
TGTGCCTGGAGTAGGAGCGGGAGAATCGATGAGCAGTTCTTC
>13|TRBV5-8|NA|TRBJ2-2|NA
CASSLWSTGELFF
TGTGCCAGCAGCTTGTGGAGCACCGGGGAGCTGTTTTTT
>13|TRBV5-6|NA|TRBJ2-5|NA
CASSLSAGETQYF
TGTGCCAGCAGCTTATCGGCAGGGGAGACCCAGTACTTC
>16|TRBV7-2|NA|TRBJ2-2|NA
CASSLEPGLVAGELFF
TGTGCCAGCAGCTTGGAGCCGGGGCTGGTAGCCGGGGAGCTGTTTTTT
>16|TRBV18|TRBD2|TRBJ2-5|NA
CASSPPGRELGETQYF
TGTGCCAGCTCCCCTCCAGGGCGGGAGCTGGGGGAGACCCAGTACTTC
>14|TRBV7-9|NA|TRBJ2-3|once
CASSPGLYTDTQYF
TGTGCCAGCAGCCCGGGACTTTACACAGATACGCAGTATTTT
>16|TRBV14|TRBD1|TRBJ2-3|NA
CASSRDRVGPQDTQYF
TGTGCCAGCAGCCGAGACAGGGTCGGACCACAAGATACGCAGTATTTT
>13|TRBV5-5|NA|TRBJ2-2|NA
CASSLTGTGELFF
TGTGCCAGCAGCTTGACAGGGACCGGGGAGCTGTTTTTT
>17|TRBV4-2|TRBD2|TRBJ2-3|NA
CASSQGGTSGITDTQYF
TGTGCCAGCAGCCAAGGCGGGACTAGCGGGATAACAGATACGCAGTATTTT
>13|TRBV30|NA|TRBJ1-3|NA
CAWAGESGNTIYF
TGTGCCTGGGCTGGAGAATCTGGAAACACCATATATTTT
>14|TRBV6-5|TRBD1|TRBJ2-7|NA
CASNRDRGSYEQYF
TGTGCCAGCAACCGGGACAGGGGTTCCTACGAGCAGTACTTC
>14|TRBV9|NA|TRBJ1-3|NA
CASSVDLHPDTIYF
TGTGCCAGCAGCGTAGACCTTCATCCTGACACCATATATTTT
>13|TRBV5-1|NA|TRBJ2-7|NA
CASSLVFRDEQYF
TGCGCCAGCAGCTTGGTCTTTAGGGACGAGCAGTACTTC
>12|TRBV27|NA|TRBJ2-3|NA
CASSPRTDTQYF
TGTGCCAGCAGTCCCCGGACAGATACGCAGTATTTT
>15|TRBV7-9|TRBD1|TRBJ2-2|NA
CASSLGTGPTGELFF
TGTGCCAGCAGCTTAGGGACAGGGCCCACCGGGGAGCTGTTTTTT
>14|TRBV11-2|NA|TRBJ2-7|NA
CASSLGLRTYEQYF
TGTGCCAGCAGCTTAGGACTCCGGACCTACGAGCAGTACTTC
>14|TRBV14|NA|TRBJ2-3|NA
CASSPVTIGDTQYF
TGTGCCAGCAGCCCGGTAACGATTGGAGATACGCAGTATTTT
>17|TRBV5-4|TRBD2|TRBJ2-7|NA
CASSVTSGTPGDYEQYF
TGTGCCAGCAGCGTGACTAGCGGGACGCCGGGGGACTACGAGCAGTACTTC